Each of the 16 T cell receptor beta chains below was sequenced from the same sample in a study of shared T cell receptors in the human thymus. Sequenced by immunoSEQ multiplex PCR; TCRdb stores in-frame clones only, minus some. The sample contains approximately 730,000 clones, around 85% of which appear only once. These same data were also listed under a study on human thymus T cells.

Input material: thymocytes. These receptors were obtained from a girl less than two years old with a congenital heart defect.

This sequence joins TRBV19 and TRBJ1-6; TRBD1 might be the D (5 bases). Germline CDR1 reads LNHDA; CDR2 reads SQIVND (reference sequence). This CDR3 comprises 16 residues. Between the trimmed V and J ends, which lost 1 base and 1 base, there was a span of 8 bases. This CDR3 reads CASSIVQGSYNSPLHF. The CDR3 DNA sequence: TGTGCCAGTAGTATAGTGCAGGGATCCTATAATTCACCCCTCCACTTT.

The chain joins TRBV6-1 to TRBJ2-5; D may be TRBD1 (7 bases). The CDR3 sequence is 15 residues long. V was cut by 0 bases and J by 5 bases, with 13 bases left in between. Germline lookup yields CDR1 MNHNS and CDR2 SASEGT. Here the CDR3 reads CASSEAEGAEETQYF. The CDR3 region has the DNA TGTGCCAGCAGTGAAGCGGAGGGGGCAGAGGAGACCCAGTACTTC.

The gene calls are TRBV29-1 and TRBJ1-3; no firm D call. The CDR3 loop spans 13 amino acids. V lost 6 bases and J lost 4, with 13 bases in between. Germline CDR1 SQVTM, CDR2 ANQGSEA. This CDR3 reads CSVMPPRGNTIYF. Here the CDR3 DNA reads TGCAGCGTCATGCCCCCCAGGGGAAACACCATATATTTT.

The sample holds a few counts of this clone. CDR3 loop: CASSFRTEGSNSPLHF. The CDR3 bases are TGTGCCAGCAGCTTTCGGACAGAAGGTTCCAATTCACCCCTCCACTTT. The chain is built from TRBV11-2 and TRBJ1-6; D perhaps matches TRBD1 (6 bases). The CDR3 sequence is 16 residues long. Per germline, CDR1 SGHAT and CDR2 FQNNGV. V was cut by 3 bases and J by 7 bases, with 16 bases left in between. The whole variable domain, filled in from reference TRBV11-2 and TRBJ1-6, reads EAGVAQSPRYKIIEKRQSVAFWCNPISGHATLYWYQQILGQGPKLLIQFQNNGVVDDSQLPKDRFSAERLKGVDSTLKIQPAKLEDSAVYLCASSFRTEGSNSPLHFGNGTRLTVT.

The chain couples TRBV6-1 to TRBJ2-5; 7 positions match TRBD1. The CDR3 loop spans 13 amino acids. Per germline, CDR1 MNHNS and CDR2 SASEGT. V shed 1 base, J shed 5 bases, and the junction held 1 base outside the gene matches. The DNA for the CDR3 is TGTGCCAGCAGTGAAGACAGGGGTGAGACCCAGTACTTC. Translating it yields CASSEDRGETQYF.

The V call is TRBV6-5, the J call TRBJ1-1; a weak D match, TRBD1 (6 bases). Trimming pared 4 bases from V and 0 bases from J, leaving 15 bases between. Per germline, CDR1 MNHEY and CDR2 SVGAGI. CDR3 length: 16 amino acids. CDR3 sequence reads: CASSSQKTGLNTEAFF. In DNA form, the CDR3 reads TGTGCCAGCAGTTCCCAGAAAACAGGGCTGAACACTGAAGCTTTCTTT.

This clone was picked up a small number of times. The CDR3 loop reads CASSETGASYEQYF. The CDR3 DNA reads TGTGCCAGCAGTGAAACAGGGGCCTCCTACGAGCAGTACTTC. The rearrangement joins TRBV25-1 to TRBJ2-7, with TRBD1 matching 7 bases. With V trimmed by 2 bases and J by 0 bases, 1 base remained unmatched. The CDR3 is made up of 14 amino acids. Germline CDR1 MGHDK, CDR2 SYGVNS.

This clone appeared a single time. The chain joins TRBV4-3 to TRBJ2-2; 15 bases are a match to TRBD2. The V gene end was trimmed by 3 bases and the J gene end by 2 bases; junction bases not matched to a gene: 16. CDR3 length: 22 residues. The germline V gene encodes CDR1 LGHNA and CDR2 YSLEER. CDR3: CASSHKGGAGTSGGNNTGELFF. CDR3 DNA: TGCGCCAGCAGCCACAAAGGGGGAGCCGGGACTAGCGGGGGGAACAACACCGGGGAGCTGTTTTTT.

The chain's CDR3 is CAGGRMMWGGKAEAFF. The DNA for the CDR3 is TGTGCGGGGGGGAGGATGATGTGGGGAGGAAAGGCTGAAGCTTTCTTT. The chain employs TRBV6-4 and TRBJ1-1; D is perhaps TRBD1 (5 bases). Germline loops: CDR1 MRHNA, CDR2 SNTAGT. The length of the CDR3 is 16 residues.

The rearrangement links TRBV5-6 to TRBJ1-2, with D maybe TRBD1 (6 bases). This CDR3 has 13 residues. From germline, CDR1 is SGHDT and CDR2 YYEEEE. Between the trimmed V and J ends, which lost 2 bases and 6 bases, there was a span of 11 bases. Here the CDR3 reads CASSFTGTHGYTF. The CDR3 DNA reads as TGTGCCAGCAGCTTTACAGGGACGCATGGCTACACCTTC. The entire variable domain, with the rest obtained from reference TRBV5-6 and TRBJ1-2, is as follows: DAGVTQSPTHLIKTRGQQVTLRCSPKSGHDTVSWYQQALGQGPQFIFQYYEEEERQRGNFPDRFSGHQFPNYSSELNVNALLLGDSALYLCASSFTGTHGYTFGSGTRLTVV.

The chain carries TRBV5-1 and TRBJ1-1; 7 bases align to TRBD1. Germline assignment: CDR1 SGHRS and CDR2 YFSETQ. The trim removed 2 bases at V and 6 bases at J, leaving 28 bases unmatched. The CDR3 has 21 residues. In DNA, the CDR3 is TGCGCCAGCAGCTTTAACGGACAGGCCACGATAAGGGTATTAGTAAGCGCTGAAGCTTTCTTT. Translation: CASSFNGQATIRVLVSAEAFF.

The V call is TRBV5-1, the J call TRBJ2-7, with TRBD2 as a possible D gene (5 bases). Germline V gene data show CDR1 as SGHRS and CDR2 as YFSETQ. V lost 0 bases and J lost 1, with 14 bases in between. The CDR3 length is 16 residues. CDR3 loop: CASSLAPAEISYEQYF. Written as DNA, the CDR3 is TGCGCCAGCAGCTTGGCGCCAGCGGAGATTTCCTACGAGCAGTACTTC.

The gene calls are TRBV9 and TRBJ1-2; tentative D call: TRBD1 (5 bases). The CDR3 runs 15 residues. Germline V lookup: CDR1 SGDLS, CDR2 YYNGEE. Trimming shortened V by 4 bases and J by 7 bases, and 20 bases separated the two germline ends. The CDR3 is CASSPAPAGYGGYTF. The CDR3 nucleotides read TGTGCCAGCAGCCCAGCCCCCGCAGGGTACGGTGGCTACACCTTC.

In this sample, this clone turned up a few times. CDR3 in DNA: TGTGCCAGCAGCTCCCGGACAGTAGAGACCCAGTACTTC. It codes for CASSSRTVETQYF. V and J are TRBV6-5 and TRBJ2-5, with D perhaps matching TRBD1 (6 bases). Germline CDR1 and CDR2: MNHEY and SVGAGI. This CDR3 is built from 13 residues. The V gene lost 6 bases and the J gene lost 4 bases, with 12 bases spanning the gap.

This chain connects TRBV9 to TRBJ2-2; TRBD2 might be the D (6 bases). Germline CDR1 and CDR2: SGDLS and YYNGEE. There are 17 residues in the CDR3. V was shortened by 4 bases and J by 4 bases, with 20 bases between the two germline ends. CDR3 coding DNA: TGTGCCAGCAGCTCCAGACTAGAAAGTCCCAGCACCGGGGAGCTGTTTTTT. Translated: CASSSRLESPSTGELFF.

In its sample, this clone was seen a few times. The chain links TRBV11-2 to TRBJ1-1; 10 bases are shared with TRBD1. The germline gives CDR1 SGHAT, CDR2 FQNNGV. This CDR3 has 19 residues. Trimming cost V 3 bases and J 0 bases; bases outside gene matches: 13. The DNA for the CDR3 is TGTGCCAGCAGCTTCCTGATTGTGGGACAGGGGCGTTTGAACACTGAAGCTTTCTTT. Translated: CASSFLIVGQGRLNTEAFF.